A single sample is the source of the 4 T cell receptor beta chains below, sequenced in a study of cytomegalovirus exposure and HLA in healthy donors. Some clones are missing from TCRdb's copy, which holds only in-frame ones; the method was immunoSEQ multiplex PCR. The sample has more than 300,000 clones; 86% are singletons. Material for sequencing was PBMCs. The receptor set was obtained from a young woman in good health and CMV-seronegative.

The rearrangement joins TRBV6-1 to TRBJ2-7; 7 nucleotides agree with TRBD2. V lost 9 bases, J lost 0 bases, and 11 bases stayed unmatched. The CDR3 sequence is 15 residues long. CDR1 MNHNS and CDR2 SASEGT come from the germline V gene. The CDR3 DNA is TGTGCCAGTTTCTCGAGTGGGACTACCTCCTACGAGCAGTACTTC. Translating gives CASFSSGTTSYEQYF.

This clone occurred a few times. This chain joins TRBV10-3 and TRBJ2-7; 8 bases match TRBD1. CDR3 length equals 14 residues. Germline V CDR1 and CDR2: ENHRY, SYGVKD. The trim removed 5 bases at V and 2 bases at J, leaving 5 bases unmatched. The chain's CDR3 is CAISRGQATYEQYF. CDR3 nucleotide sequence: TGTGCCATCAGTCGGGGACAGGCGACCTACGAGCAGTACTTC.

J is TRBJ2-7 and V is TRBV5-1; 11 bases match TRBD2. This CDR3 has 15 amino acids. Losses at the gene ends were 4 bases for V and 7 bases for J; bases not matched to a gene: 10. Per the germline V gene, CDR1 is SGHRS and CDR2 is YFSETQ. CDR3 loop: CASSPQLAGVGEQYF. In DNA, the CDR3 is TGCGCCAGCAGCCCCCAACTAGCGGGAGTGGGTGAGCAGTACTTC.

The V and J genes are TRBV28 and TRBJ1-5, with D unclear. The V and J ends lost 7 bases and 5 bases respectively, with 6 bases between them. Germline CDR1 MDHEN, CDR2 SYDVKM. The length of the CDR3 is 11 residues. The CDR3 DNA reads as TGTGCCAGCACTACCGATCAGCCCCAGCATTTT. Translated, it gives CASTTDQPQHF.